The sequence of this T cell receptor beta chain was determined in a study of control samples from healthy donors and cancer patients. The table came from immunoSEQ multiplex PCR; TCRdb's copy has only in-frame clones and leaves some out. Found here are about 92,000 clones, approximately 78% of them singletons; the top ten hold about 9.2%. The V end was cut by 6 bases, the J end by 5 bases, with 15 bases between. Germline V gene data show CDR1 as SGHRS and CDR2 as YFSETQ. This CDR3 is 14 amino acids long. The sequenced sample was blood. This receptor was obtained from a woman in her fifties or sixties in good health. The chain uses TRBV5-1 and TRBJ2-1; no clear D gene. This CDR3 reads CASTPHEGNNEQFF. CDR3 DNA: TGCGCCAGCACCCCGCACGAAGGCAACAATGAGCAGTTCTTC.